The present entry profiles one TCR beta chain with its context. Its antigen is unknown. TCRdb keeps only in-frame clones here, not all; method: immunoSEQ multiplex PCR. The data hold about 170,000 clones, with 75% to 90% observed a single time. Unmatched junction bases numbered 5, after V lost 6 bases and J lost 6 bases. The CDR3 length is 14 residues. Germline V gene data show CDR1 as SNHLY and CDR2 as FYNNEI. The sample belongs to a study of cytomegalovirus exposure and HLA in healthy donors. Looking at the study overall: The roughly 130 validation repertoires, a later analysis reported, used the same platform as the approximately 670 repertoires from the first cohort.

Notes on the study in general: With high specificity and sensitivity, the classifier reportedly diagnosed cytomegalovirus status. Cytomegalovirus-associated TCR beta chains were listed, numbering 164. Rare TCR sequences dominated, though some public TCRs recurred in many donors.

Sequencing used PBMCs. This TCR was sampled from a woman between 18 and 30 years old in good health and CMV-seronegative. The chain combines TRBV2 with TRBJ1-6; 7 bases line up with TRBD1. Here the CDR3 reads CASRNRGGNSPLHF. DNA of the CDR3: TGTGCCAGCAGGAACAGGGGAGGTAATTCACCCCTCCACTTT.